This entry lists 17 T cell receptor beta chains sequenced from one sample in a study of CD8 T cells in ankylosing spondylitis. TCRdb independently ran MiXCR on the 5' RACE reads; one entry per CDR3 protein. This table has 50,000 to 60,000 distinct CDR3 sequences, about 7.8% appearing once. The sequenced sample was blood, either unsorted or a sorted T cell fraction (not recorded which). The source is a female donor with ankylosing spondylitis or in good health (not recorded which).

This clonotype was counted ten times or more. The genes are TRBV10-3 and TRBJ2-1, with D possibly TRBD1 on 6 matching bases. The germline V and J ends were trimmed by 9 bases and 8 bases, with 17 bases remaining between them. The CDR3 is 13 residues long. Germline loops: CDR1 ENHRY, CDR2 SYGVKD. CDR3 region: CAIRQVPLDEQFF. CDR3 in DNA: TGTGCCATACGACAGGTTCCTTTGGATGAGCAGTTCTTC.

This clonotype was observed many times. The chain uses TRBV20-1 and TRBJ1-1; 11 bases are a match to TRBD1. The J segment lost 4 bases and the V segment lost 5 bases, leaving 3 bases of the junction unmatched. The CDR3 is made up of 13 amino acids. CDR1 is DFQATT and CDR2 is SNEGSKA in the germline V gene (reference sequence). In DNA form, the CDR3 reads TGCAGTGCTTCCGGGACAGGGGGCACTGAAGCTTTCTTT. Amino acids: CSASGTGGTEAFF.

This clonotype has a count of ten or more. The gene calls are TRBV4-3 and TRBJ1-1; no definite D call. Germline loops: CDR1 LGHNA, CDR2 YSLEER. V shed 0 bases and J shed 1 base, with 12 bases lying between them. The CDR3 sequence is 16 residues long. This CDR3 reads CASSQDQTFTNTEAFF. As DNA, the CDR3 is TGCGCCAGCAGCCAAGATCAAACCTTCACGAACACTGAAGCTTTCTTT.

Ten or more counts support this clonotype. The chain combines TRBV11-2 with TRBJ1-1; D unclear. V was shortened by 4 bases and J by 3 bases, with 9 bases between the two germline ends. The CDR3 sequence is 13 residues long. The germline CDR1 and CDR2 sequences are SGHAT and FQNNGV. The CDR3 DNA sequence: TGTGCCAGCAGCTCCGGGTTCGACACTGAAGCTTTCTTT. This gives the protein CASSSGFDTEAFF.

This clonotype appeared many times. This chain links TRBV5-1 with TRBJ1-3; D is undetermined. The V end lost 7 bases, the J end lost 0 bases, and 14 bases lay between the germline ends. Per germline, CDR1 SGHRS and CDR2 YFSETQ. The CDR3 loop spans 15 amino acids. The CDR3 sequence: CASGSGLNSGNTIYF. CDR3 sequence (DNA): TGCGCCAGCGGCTCCGGGCTTAACTCTGGAAACACCATATATTTT.

V is TRBV10-3 and J is TRBJ2-5; D perhaps matches TRBD2 (7 bases). The CDR3 is made up of 13 amino acids. Germline V CDR1 and CDR2: ENHRY, SYGVKD. V lost 6 bases and J 12 bases, leaving 20 bases between the germline ends. The CDR3 bases are TGTGCCATCAGCGGGGGGCACCAAGAGAGCAAGTACTTC. It specifies CAISGGHQESKYF.

This clonotype appeared many times. J is TRBJ1-2 and V is TRBV5-1, with TRBD1 as a possible D gene (5 bases). CDR3 length: 13 amino acids. V was pared by 1 base and J by 6 bases, with 10 bases between. Germline assignment: CDR1 SGHRS and CDR2 YFSETQ. The CDR3: CASSLHRSDGYTF. For the CDR3, the DNA is TGCGCCAGCAGCTTGCACAGGTCTGATGGCTACACCTTC.

For this clonotype: The junction departs from the called germline gene at one end, perhaps through a read error. V is TRBV20-1 and J is TRBJ1-2, with TRBD1 as a possible D gene (6 bases). The germline V gene encodes CDR1 DFQATT and CDR2 SNEGSKA (reference sequence). The CDR3 has 13 residues. The CDR3 sequence: CCVGAESNYGYTF. CDR3 bases: TGTTGTGTGGGGGCGGAATCCAACTATGGCTACACCTTC.

This clonotype has ten or more counts. V usage is TRBV5-1 and J usage is TRBJ2-2; D not resolved. The germline V gene has CDR1 SGHRS and CDR2 YFSETQ. This CDR3 has 16 residues. The ends were cut back, 0 bases at V and 0 bases at J, with 9 bases in the middle. CDR3 sequence reads: CASSLEADPNTGELFF. CDR3 DNA sequence: TGCGCCAGCAGCTTGGAGGCAGATCCGAACACCGGGGAGCTGTTTTTT. The variable domain in full, with the rest retrieved from reference TRBV5-1 and TRBJ2-2, is KAGVTQTPRYLIKTRGQQVTLSCSPISGHRSVSWYQQTPGQGLQFLFEYFSETQRNKGNFPGRFSGRQFSNSRSEMNVSTLELGDSALYLCASSLEADPNTGELFFGEGSRLTVL.

This clonotype was picked up many times. V is TRBV10-3 and J is TRBJ1-1; D not certain. Germline V gene data show CDR1 as ENHRY and CDR2 as SYGVKD. The CDR3 spans 12 residues. V lost 0 bases to trimming and J lost 8 bases, with 7 bases between them. CDR3 loop: CAISESGFEAFF. The CDR3 DNA reads TGTGCCATCAGTGAGTCGGGGTTCGAAGCTTTCTTT.

This clonotype was counted at least ten times. The chain joins TRBV5-1 to TRBJ2-3; 8 positions agree with TRBD2. The germline gives CDR1 SGHRS, CDR2 YFSETQ. The J segment lost 6 bases and the V segment lost 4 bases, leaving 16 bases of the junction unmatched. This CDR3 spans 17 amino acids. The CDR3 sequence is CASSATGRLASWDTQYF. The CDR3 DNA follows: TGCGCCAGCAGCGCTACTGGTAGACTAGCGTCTTGGGATACGCAGTATTTT.

A word on this clonotype: Being one base from a much bigger clone, this may be a read error. The chain has TRBV28 and TRBJ1-6; 9 bases are shared with TRBD1. The germline V gene encodes CDR1 MDHEN and CDR2 SYDVKM. The CDR3 extends over 15 amino acids. The CDR3 spells CGSSDDRGTNSPLHF. Written as DNA, the CDR3 is TGTGGCAGCAGCGACGACAGGGGGACGAATTCACCCCTCCACTTT. The entire variable domain, with the rest obtained from reference TRBV28 and TRBJ1-6, is as follows: DVKVTQSSRYLVKRTGEKVFLECVQDMDHENMFWYRQDPGLGLRLIYFSYDVKMKEKGDIPEGYSVSREKKERFSLILESASTNQTSMYLCGSSDDRGTNSPLHFGNGTRLTVT.

This clonotype was observed many times. V gene TRBV5-1 combines with J gene TRBJ2-4, with a possible D match to TRBD1 (7 bases). Germline lookup yields CDR1 SGHRS and CDR2 YFSETQ. V was shortened by 0 bases and J by 8 bases, with 18 bases between the two germline ends. CDR3 length equals 16 residues. This CDR3 reads CASSLAYQGGSDIQYF. The CDR3, as DNA: TGCGCCAGCAGCTTGGCGTACCAGGGGGGTAGTGACATTCAGTACTTC.

This clonotype was detected only a few times. This sequence joins TRBV4-1 and TRBJ1-2; no clear D gene. V was cut by 0 bases and J by 4 bases, with 9 bases left in between. Germline values: CDR1 MGHRA, CDR2 YSYEKL. This CDR3 is built from 14 residues. The CDR3 nucleotides read TGCGCCAGCAGCCAAGAGAGACGGAGCTATGGCTACACCTTC. Encoded protein: CASSQERRSYGYTF.

This clonotype was counted ten times or more. The chain is built from TRBV19 and TRBJ2-7, with TRBD1 matching over 8 bases. Germline V lookup: CDR1 LNHDA, CDR2 SQIVND (reference sequence). The CDR3 sequence is 13 residues long. V lost 8 bases, J lost 4 bases, and 7 bases stayed unmatched. The CDR3 nucleotides read TGTGCCAGTCGGGACAGGCTGACGTACGAGCAGTACTTC. Translation: CASRDRLTYEQYF.

The table lists this clonotype with a few counts. The genes are TRBV11-2 and TRBJ1-5; D remains ambiguous. CDR1 and CDR2 (germline): SGHAT, FQNNGV. The CDR3 runs to 14 residues. V was clipped by 5 bases and J by 0 bases, with 8 bases between them. The CDR3 region has the DNA TGTGCCAGCAGCACCGGTGGTAGCAATCAGCCCCAGCATTTT. This gives the protein CASSTGGSNQPQHF. Variable domain in full (rest from reference TRBV11-2 and TRBJ1-5): EAGVAQSPRYKIIEKRQSVAFWCNPISGHATLYWYQQILGQGPKLLIQFQNNGVVDDSQLPKDRFSAERLKGVDSTLKIQPAKLEDSAVYLCASSTGGSNQPQHFGDGTRLSIL.

This clonotype has at least ten counts. The V gene is TRBV12-3 or TRBV12-4, the J gene TRBJ1-5; TRBD1 agrees at 7 bases. CDR3 size: 14 residues. The junction had 8 bases not matched to a gene; V was cut back by 5 bases and J by 7 bases. The CDR3 sequence is CASSHGQVTQPQHF. CDR3 sequence (DNA): TGTGCCAGCAGTCATGGACAGGTAACCCAGCCCCAGCATTTT.